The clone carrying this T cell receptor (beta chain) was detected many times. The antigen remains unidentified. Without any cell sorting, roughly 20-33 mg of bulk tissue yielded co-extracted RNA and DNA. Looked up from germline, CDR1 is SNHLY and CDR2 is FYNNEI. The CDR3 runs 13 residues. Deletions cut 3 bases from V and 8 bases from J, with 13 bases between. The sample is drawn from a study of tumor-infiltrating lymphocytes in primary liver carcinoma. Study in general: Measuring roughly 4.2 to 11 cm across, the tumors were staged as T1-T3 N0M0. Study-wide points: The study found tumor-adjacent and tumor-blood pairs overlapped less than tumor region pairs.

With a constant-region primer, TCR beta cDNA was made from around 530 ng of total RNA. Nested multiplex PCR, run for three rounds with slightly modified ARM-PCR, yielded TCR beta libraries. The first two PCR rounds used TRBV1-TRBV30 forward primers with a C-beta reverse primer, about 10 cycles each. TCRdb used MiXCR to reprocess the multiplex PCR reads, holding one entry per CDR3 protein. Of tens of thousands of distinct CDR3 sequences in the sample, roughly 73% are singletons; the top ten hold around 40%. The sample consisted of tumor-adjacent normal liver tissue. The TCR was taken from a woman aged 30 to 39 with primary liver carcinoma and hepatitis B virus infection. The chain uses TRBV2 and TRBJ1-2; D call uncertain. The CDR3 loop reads CASSESSVRGYTF. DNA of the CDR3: TGTGCCAGCAGTGAGAGTTCGGTACGCGGCTACACCTTC. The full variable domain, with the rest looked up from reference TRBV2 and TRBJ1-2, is EPEVTQTPSHQVTQMGQEVILRCVPISNHLYFYWYRQILGQKVEFLVSFYNNEISEKSEIFDDQFSVERPDGSNFTLKIRSTKLEDSAMYFCASSESSVRGYTFGSGTRLTVV.